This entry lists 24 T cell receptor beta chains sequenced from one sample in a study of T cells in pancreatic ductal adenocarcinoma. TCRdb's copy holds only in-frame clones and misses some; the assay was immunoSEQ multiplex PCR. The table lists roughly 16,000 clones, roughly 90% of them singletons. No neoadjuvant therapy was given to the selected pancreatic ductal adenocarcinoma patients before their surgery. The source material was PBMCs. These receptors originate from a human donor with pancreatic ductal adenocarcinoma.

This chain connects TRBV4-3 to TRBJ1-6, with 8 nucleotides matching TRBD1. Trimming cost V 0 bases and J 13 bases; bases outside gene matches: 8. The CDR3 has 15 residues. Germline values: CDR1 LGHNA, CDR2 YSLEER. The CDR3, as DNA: TGCGCCAGCAGCCAAGACTTGACAGGGGCACGGCCCCTCCACTTT. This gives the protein CASSQDLTGARPLHF.

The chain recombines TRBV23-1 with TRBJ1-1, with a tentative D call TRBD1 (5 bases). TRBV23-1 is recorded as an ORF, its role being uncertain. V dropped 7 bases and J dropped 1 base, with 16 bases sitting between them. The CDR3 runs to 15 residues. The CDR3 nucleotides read TGCGCCAGCAAACTCAAATTGGGGGGGAACACTGAAGCTTTCTTT. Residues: CASKLKLGGNTEAFF.

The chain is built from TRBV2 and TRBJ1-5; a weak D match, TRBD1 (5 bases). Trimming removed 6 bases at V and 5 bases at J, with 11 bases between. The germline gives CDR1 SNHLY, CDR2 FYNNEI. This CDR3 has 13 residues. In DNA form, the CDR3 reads TGTGCCAGCAGACCCGACAGATATCAGCCCCAGCATTTT. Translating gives CASRPDRYQPQHF.

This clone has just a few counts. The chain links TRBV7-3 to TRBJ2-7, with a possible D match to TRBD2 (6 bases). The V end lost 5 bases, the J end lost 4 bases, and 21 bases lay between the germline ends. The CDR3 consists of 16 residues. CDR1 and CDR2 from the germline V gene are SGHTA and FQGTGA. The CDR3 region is CASSQQTGGGIYEQYF. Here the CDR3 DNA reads TGTGCCAGCAGCCAACAGACGGGCGGAGGGATTTACGAGCAGTACTTC. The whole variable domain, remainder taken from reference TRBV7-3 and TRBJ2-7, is GAGVSQTPSNKVTEKGKYVELRCDPISGHTALYWYRQSLGQGPEFLIYFQGTGAADDSGLPNDRFFAVRPEGSVSTLKIQRTERGDSAVYLCASSQQTGGGIYEQYFGPGTRLTVT.

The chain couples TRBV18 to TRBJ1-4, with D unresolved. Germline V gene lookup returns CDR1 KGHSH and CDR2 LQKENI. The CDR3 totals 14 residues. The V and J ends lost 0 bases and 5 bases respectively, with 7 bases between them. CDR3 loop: CASSPPANNEKLFF. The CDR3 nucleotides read TGTGCCAGCTCACCACCGGCAAACAATGAAAAACTGTTTTTT.

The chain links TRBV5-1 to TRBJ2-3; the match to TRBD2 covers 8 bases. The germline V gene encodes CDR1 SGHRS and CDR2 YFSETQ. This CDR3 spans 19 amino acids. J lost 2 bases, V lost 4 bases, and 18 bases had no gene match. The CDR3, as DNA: TGCGCCAGCAGCCGGAAAGGCGATTCGGGGGGGGCGGTCACAGATACGCAGTATTTT. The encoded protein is CASSRKGDSGGAVTDTQYF.

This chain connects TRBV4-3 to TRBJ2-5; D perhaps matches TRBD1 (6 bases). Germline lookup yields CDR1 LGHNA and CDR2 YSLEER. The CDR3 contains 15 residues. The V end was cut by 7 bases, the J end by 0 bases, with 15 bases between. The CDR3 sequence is CASKRSGQYQETQYF. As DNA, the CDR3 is TGCGCCAGCAAACGATCAGGACAGTACCAAGAGACCCAGTACTTC.

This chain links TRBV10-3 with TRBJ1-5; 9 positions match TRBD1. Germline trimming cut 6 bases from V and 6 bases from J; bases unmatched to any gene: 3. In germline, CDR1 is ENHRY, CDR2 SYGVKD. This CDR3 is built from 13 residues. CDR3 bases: TGTGCCATCAGCGGACAGGGGTCTCAGCCCCAGCATTTT. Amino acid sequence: CAISGQGSQPQHF.

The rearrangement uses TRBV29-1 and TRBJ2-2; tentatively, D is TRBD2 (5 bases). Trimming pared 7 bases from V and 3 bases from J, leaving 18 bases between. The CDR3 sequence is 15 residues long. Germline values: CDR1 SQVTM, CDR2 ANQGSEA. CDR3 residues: CSAVEEAAYTGELFF. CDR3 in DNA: TGCAGCGCCGTGGAGGAGGCAGCGTACACCGGGGAGCTGTTTTTT.

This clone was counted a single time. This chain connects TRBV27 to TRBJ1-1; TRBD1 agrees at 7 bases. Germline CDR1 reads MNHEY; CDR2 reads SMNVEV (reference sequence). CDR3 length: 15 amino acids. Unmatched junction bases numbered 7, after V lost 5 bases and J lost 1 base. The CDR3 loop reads CASSPWDRQNTEAFF. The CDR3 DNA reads TGTGCCAGCAGTCCGTGGGACAGACAGAACACTGAAGCTTTCTTT.

The CDR3 reads CASSESKGGGVYGYTF. DNA of the CDR3: TGCGCCAGCAGTGAGTCGAAAGGGGGCGGTGTATATGGCTACACCTTC. The gene calls are TRBV10-2 and TRBJ1-2, with TRBD1 matching 7 bases. CDR3 length: 16 amino acids. Unmatched junction bases numbered 9, after V lost 0 bases and J lost 5 bases. Germline V gene lookup returns CDR1 WSHSY and CDR2 SAAADI.

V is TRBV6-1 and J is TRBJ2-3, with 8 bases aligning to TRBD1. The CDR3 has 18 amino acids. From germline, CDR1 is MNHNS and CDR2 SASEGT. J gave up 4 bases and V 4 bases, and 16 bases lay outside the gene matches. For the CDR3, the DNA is TGTGCCAGCAGTGCCGACAGGGGAAGGGGTTCAGGCCCAGATACGCAGTATTTT. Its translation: CASSADRGRGSGPDTQYF.

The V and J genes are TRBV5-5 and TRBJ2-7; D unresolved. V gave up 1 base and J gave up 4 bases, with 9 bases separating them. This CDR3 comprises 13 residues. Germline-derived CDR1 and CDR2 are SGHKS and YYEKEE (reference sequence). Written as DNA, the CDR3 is TGTGCCAGCAGCTTGTTTAGTAGTTACGAGCAGTACTTC. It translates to CASSLFSSYEQYF.

CDR3 loop: CSPQGNGYTF. For the CDR3, the DNA is TGCAGTCCTCAGGGAAATGGCTACACCTTC. This chain joins TRBV20-1 and TRBJ1-2, with D possibly TRBD1 on 5 matching bases. V was pared by 8 bases and J by 6 bases, with 10 bases between. This CDR3 is 10 amino acids long. Germline V lookup: CDR1 DFQATT, CDR2 SNEGSKA (reference sequence).

The CDR3 protein is CASSLVAGSQETQYF. DNA of the CDR3: TGTGCCAGCAGCTTAGTGGCGGGGAGCCAAGAGACCCAGTACTTC. The chain carries TRBV7-9 and TRBJ2-5; D might be TRBD2 (6 bases). This CDR3 contains 15 residues. Germline assignment: CDR1 SEHNR and CDR2 FQNEAQ (reference sequence). Deletions cut 1 base from V and 1 base from J, with 10 bases between.

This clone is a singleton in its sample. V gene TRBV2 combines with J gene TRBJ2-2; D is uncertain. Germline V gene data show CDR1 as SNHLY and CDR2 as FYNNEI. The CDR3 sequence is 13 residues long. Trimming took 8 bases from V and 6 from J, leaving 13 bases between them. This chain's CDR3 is CASAATLPGELFF. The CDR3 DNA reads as TGTGCCAGCGCGGCGACCCTTCCCGGGGAGCTGTTTTTT.

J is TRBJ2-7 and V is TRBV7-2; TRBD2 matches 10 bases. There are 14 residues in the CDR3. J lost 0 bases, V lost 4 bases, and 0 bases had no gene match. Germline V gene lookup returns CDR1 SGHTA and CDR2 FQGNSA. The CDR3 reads CASSWTSGSYEQYF. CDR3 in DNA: TGTGCCAGCAGCTGGACTAGCGGCTCCTACGAGCAGTACTTC.

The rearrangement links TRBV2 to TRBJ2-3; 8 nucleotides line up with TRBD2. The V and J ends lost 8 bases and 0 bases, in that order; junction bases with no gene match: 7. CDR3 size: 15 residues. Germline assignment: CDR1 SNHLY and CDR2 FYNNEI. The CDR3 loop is CASPIAGSSTDTQYF. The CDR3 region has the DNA TGTGCCAGCCCAATAGCGGGGAGCAGCACAGATACGCAGTATTTT.

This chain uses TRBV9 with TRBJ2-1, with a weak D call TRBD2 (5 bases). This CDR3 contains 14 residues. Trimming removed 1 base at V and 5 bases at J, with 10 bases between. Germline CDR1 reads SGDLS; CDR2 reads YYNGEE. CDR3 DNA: TGTGCCAGCAGCGTACTGGCTAGCAACAATGAGCAGTTCTTC. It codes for CASSVLASNNEQFF.

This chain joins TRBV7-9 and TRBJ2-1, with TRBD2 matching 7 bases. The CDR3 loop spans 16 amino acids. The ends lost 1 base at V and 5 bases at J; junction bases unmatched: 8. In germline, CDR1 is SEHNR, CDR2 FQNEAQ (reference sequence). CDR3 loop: CASSLGVSGPDNEQFF. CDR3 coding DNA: TGTGCCAGCAGCTTAGGTGTTAGCGGGCCCGACAATGAGCAGTTCTTC.

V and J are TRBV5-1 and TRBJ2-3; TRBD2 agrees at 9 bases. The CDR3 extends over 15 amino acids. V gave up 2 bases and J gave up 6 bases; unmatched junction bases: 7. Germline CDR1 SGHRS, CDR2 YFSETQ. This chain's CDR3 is CASSFSGGGQDTQYF. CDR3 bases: TGCGCCAGCAGCTTTAGCGGGGGTGGGCAGGATACGCAGTATTTT.

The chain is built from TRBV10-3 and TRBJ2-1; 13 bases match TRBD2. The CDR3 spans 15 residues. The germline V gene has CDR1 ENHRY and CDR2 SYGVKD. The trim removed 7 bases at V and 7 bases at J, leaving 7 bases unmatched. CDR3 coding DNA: TGTGCCATCACCGAACTAGCGGGGGGGGTAAATGAGCAGTTCTTC. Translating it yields CAITELAGGVNEQFF.

The CDR3 here is CASTLGAARNEQFF. For the CDR3, the DNA is TGTGCCAGCACCCTGGGGGCAGCGAGGAATGAGCAGTTCTTC. The chain joins TRBV28 to TRBJ2-1; tentative D call: TRBD1 (6 bases). The CDR3 sequence is 14 residues long. The germline gives CDR1 MDHEN, CDR2 SYDVKM. Trimming removed 7 bases from V and 7 bases from J, with 17 bases in between.

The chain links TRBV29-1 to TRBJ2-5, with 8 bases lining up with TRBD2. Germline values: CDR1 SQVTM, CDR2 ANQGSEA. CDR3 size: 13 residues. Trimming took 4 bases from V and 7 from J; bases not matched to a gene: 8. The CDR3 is CSVAHTGGRTQYF. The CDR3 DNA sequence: TGCAGCGTTGCTCACACGGGGGGGAGGACCCAGTACTTC.